This section outlines one TCR beta chain sequence together with its context. The antigen remains unidentified. The read terminates 3 residues ahead of where the CDR3 ends, so the germline J gene completes it. These data come from a study of T cells in women clearing cervical HPV infection. The overall study: Only a few women had HLA typing results available. General study results and limits: CIN3+ cases had significantly higher TCR richness than controls; evenness did not differ.

Clones were read by immunoSEQ multiplex PCR, and TCRdb kept only the in-frame ones, dropping some. This listing includes approximately 13,000 clones. Germline CDR1 reads MRHNA; CDR2 reads SNTAGT. Trimming took 7 bases from V and 1 from J; bases not matched to a gene: 5. CDR3 length: 14 residues. Sequencing was performed on blood buffy coat. The sequence was collected from a woman between 18 and 70 years old with a cervical HPV16 infection that either progressed to CIN3+ or cleared (not recorded which). The V and J genes are TRBV6-4 and TRBJ1-1; 8 nucleotides agree with TRBD1. CDR3: CASKDRAANTEAFF. The sequenced part of the CDR3 DNA is TGTGCCAGCAAGGACAGGGCAGCGAACACTGAA.